What follows are 28 T cell receptor beta chains derived from one specimen sequenced in a study of blood T cell repertoires in COVID-19. Data came from immunoSEQ multiplex PCR; TCRdb stores just in-frame clones and leaves some out. This table has 200,000 to 300,000 clones, around 86% appearing once. The sequenced sample was peripheral blood. These receptors all stem from a woman aged 40 to 55 who had recovered from COVID-19.

This rearrangement joins TRBV9 to TRBJ2-7; 7 bases are a match to TRBD1. CDR1 and CDR2 from the germline V gene are SGDLS and YYNGEE. With V trimmed by 3 bases and J by 3 bases, 6 bases remained unmatched. This CDR3 contains 14 residues. The CDR3 DNA reads TGTGCCAGCAGCGCCCGGGACAGAGTCTACGAGCAGTACTTC. Amino acids: CASSARDRVYEQYF.

CDR3 protein: CASSIGLGTDTQYF. DNA of the CDR3: TGTGCCAGTAGTATCGGACTCGGCACAGATACGCAGTATTTT. This chain connects TRBV19 to TRBJ2-3, with a tentative D call TRBD2 (5 bases). The CDR3 contains 14 residues. Trimming pared 3 bases from V and 1 base from J, leaving 8 bases between. Germline CDR1 LNHDA, CDR2 SQIVND (reference sequence).

The V gene is TRBV7-2, the J gene TRBJ2-5; unclear D gene. From germline, CDR1 is SGHTA and CDR2 FQGNSA. This CDR3 comprises 14 residues. Trimming stripped 2 bases from V and 4 bases from J, with 11 bases between. Here the CDR3 reads CASSLFGPSETQYF. The DNA of the CDR3 is TGTGCCAGCAGCTTATTTGGCCCATCAGAGACCCAGTACTTC.

The CDR3 DNA is TGTGCCAGCAGTTCGGCAGGGGCAGACTATGGCTACACCTTC. Translated: CASSSAGADYGYTF. The chain uses TRBV6-2 or TRBV6-3 and TRBJ1-2, with D possibly matching TRBD1 (6 bases). CDR1 is MNHEY and CDR2 is SVGEGT in the germline V gene. Trimming took off 4 bases at V and 3 bases at J, with 12 bases between the two ends. The CDR3 consists of 14 residues.

This clone has only a few counts. This chain joins TRBV18 and TRBJ1-1, with unresolved D. CDR1 and CDR2 (germline): KGHSH, LQKENI. The CDR3 contains 16 residues. Trimming stripped 5 bases from V and 8 bases from J, with 24 bases between. In DNA, the CDR3 is TGTGCCAGCTCAGGTGTGGCAGGATTGACCATCCCCGAAGCTTTCTTT. Translating gives CASSGVAGLTIPEAFF.

This rearrangement joins TRBV24-1 to TRBJ2-1; D not resolved. Germline V gene sequence: CDR1 KGHDR, CDR2 SFDVKD. Trimming removed 3 bases at V and 8 bases at J, with 10 bases between. This CDR3 spans 13 amino acids. The CDR3 region is CATSDPANDEQFF. In DNA form, the CDR3 reads TGTGCCACCAGTGATCCAGCGAACGATGAGCAGTTCTTC.

The V gene is TRBV5-5, the J gene TRBJ1-1, with a tentative D call TRBD1 (6 bases). V was cut by 4 bases and J by 3 bases, with 16 bases left in between. Germline CDR1 and CDR2: SGHKS and YYEKEE (reference sequence). CDR3 length: 15 amino acids. CDR3 sequence: CASSRGGRGDTEAFF. CDR3 nucleotides: TGTGCCAGCAGCCGGGGCGGCAGGGGAGACACTGAAGCTTTCTTT.

CDR3 protein: CASSSGIRGRGTEAFF. In nucleotides, the CDR3 is TGTGCCAGCAGCTCGGGCATTAGGGGGCGAGGGACTGAAGCTTTCTTT. V usage is TRBV7-9 and J usage is TRBJ1-1, with 7 bases lining up with TRBD1. Germline lookup yields CDR1 SEHNR and CDR2 FQNEAQ (reference sequence). V was pared by 4 bases and J by 5 bases, with 13 bases of the junction left unmatched. The CDR3 runs to 16 residues.

The chain couples TRBV29-1 to TRBJ1-2, with 8 bases aligning to TRBD1. Germline V gene lookup returns CDR1 SQVTM and CDR2 ANQGSEA. This CDR3 is built from 12 residues. V lost 2 bases, J lost 8 bases, and 4 bases stayed unmatched. The CDR3 sequence is CSVERTGNGYTF. DNA for the CDR3: TGCAGCGTTGAACGGACAGGGAACGGCTACACCTTC.

The chain combines TRBV27 with TRBJ2-2; TRBD1 agrees at 8 bases. V dropped 5 bases and J dropped 1; count of bases not matched to a gene: 9. The CDR3 is 17 amino acids. In germline, CDR1 is MNHEY, CDR2 SMNVEV (reference sequence). The CDR3 region is CASSPYSGTGNTGELFF. The CDR3 coding sequence is TGTGCCAGCAGTCCTTACTCCGGGACAGGGAACACCGGGGAGCTGTTTTTT.

For this clone: Other DNA sequences in this sample translate to the same CDR3. The chain employs TRBV7-2 and TRBJ2-5; 7 bases fit TRBD2. Germline V gene data show CDR1 as SGHTA and CDR2 as FQGNSA. The CDR3 contains 13 residues. Unmatched junction bases numbered 3, after V lost 5 bases and J lost 3 bases. CDR3 coding DNA: TGTGCCAGCAGCCCCAGCGGGGAAGAGACCCAGTACTTC. Protein sequence: CASSPSGEETQYF. Variable domain in full (rest from reference TRBV7-2 and TRBJ2-5): GAGVSQSPSNKVTEKGKDVELRCDPISGHTALYWYRQSLGQGLEFLIYFQGNSAPDKSGLPSDRFSAERTGGSVSTLTIQRTQQEDSAVYLCASSPSGEETQYFGPGTRLLVL.

This sequence joins TRBV18 and TRBJ1-6; D is unresolved. Trimming left V 4 bases short and J 10 bases short, with 23 bases between. CDR3 length: 17 residues. The germline V gene has CDR1 KGHSH and CDR2 LQKENI. The CDR3 protein is CASSLQGAAAEVSPLHF. The CDR3 DNA reads as TGTGCCAGCTCACTCCAAGGAGCTGCCGCCGAAGTCTCACCCCTCCACTTT.

This clone was detected only a few times. This chain uses TRBV15 with TRBJ1-1; D gene unclear. The CDR3 spans 15 residues. V shed 0 bases and J shed 1 base, with 9 bases lying between them. CDR1 is LNHNV and CDR2 is YYDKDF in the germline V gene (reference sequence). CDR3 amino acids: CATSREFGANTEAFF. CDR3 nucleotides: TGTGCCACCAGCAGAGAATTCGGAGCGAACACTGAAGCTTTCTTT. Together with reference TRBV15 and TRBJ1-1, the CDR3 gives the full variable domain: DAMVIQNPRYQVTQFGKPVTLSCSQTLNHNVMYWYQQKSSQAPKLLFHYYDKDFNNEADTPDNFQSRRPNTSFCFLDIRSPGLGDTAMYLCATSREFGANTEAFFGQGTRLTVV.

The rearrangement links TRBV19 to TRBJ1-4; no firm D call. CDR1 LNHDA and CDR2 SQIVND come from the germline V gene (reference sequence). The CDR3 is made up of 16 amino acids. The ends were cut back, 6 bases at V and 0 bases at J, with 14 bases in the middle. The CDR3: CASRPRGTATNEKLFF. CDR3 DNA sequence: TGTGCCAGTAGGCCCCGGGGTACCGCAACTAATGAAAAACTGTTTTTT.

J is TRBJ1-6 and V is TRBV18; D perhaps matches TRBD1 (6 bases). This CDR3 region has 16 residues. The V and J ends lost 6 bases and 5 bases respectively, with 17 bases between them. In germline, CDR1 is KGHSH, CDR2 LQKENI. CDR3 in DNA: TGTGCCAGCTCGCCAGAACAGGGTAGTCATAATTCACCCCTCCACTTT. Amino acid sequence: CASSPEQGSHNSPLHF. Full variable domain (rest looked up from reference TRBV18 and TRBJ1-6): NAGVMQNPRHLVRRRGQEARLRCSPMKGHSHVYWYRQLPEEGLKFMVYLQKENIIDESGMPKERFSAEFPKEGPSILRIQQVVRGDSAAYFCASSPEQGSHNSPLHFGNGTRLTVT.

V and J are TRBV10-3 and TRBJ1-4, with D possibly matching TRBD1 (6 bases). V lost 10 bases and J lost 8, with 17 bases in between. This CDR3 contains 13 residues. Per the germline V gene, CDR1 is ENHRY and CDR2 is SYGVKD. CDR3 in amino acids: CATRTGLREKLFF. The CDR3 bases are TGTGCCACCAGAACAGGGTTGCGAGAAAAACTGTTTTTT.

The chain couples TRBV5-1 to TRBJ2-7; TRBD2 agrees at 12 bases. CDR3 length: 15 amino acids. The germline V gene has CDR1 SGHRS and CDR2 YFSETQ. Trimming took 4 bases from V and 7 from J; bases not matched to a gene: 9. The chain's CDR3 is CASSTTSGGPREQYF. In nucleotides, the CDR3 is TGCGCCAGCAGCACCACTAGCGGGGGGCCGCGGGAGCAGTACTTC.

The rearrangement uses TRBV24-1 and TRBJ1-1; 8 bases map to TRBD1. V lost 8 bases, J lost 1 base, and 2 bases stayed unmatched. The CDR3 extends over 13 amino acids. Germline V gene lookup returns CDR1 KGHDR and CDR2 SFDVKD. As DNA, the CDR3 is TGTGCCACCACGGACAGGGCGAACACTGAAGCTTTCTTT. Its protein is CATTDRANTEAFF.

The chain recombines TRBV19 with TRBJ1-2; TRBD1 aligns across 9 bases. Looked up from germline, CDR1 is LNHDA and CDR2 is SQIVND (reference sequence). The CDR3 runs to 14 residues. V lost 1 base and J lost 6; bases outside the gene matches: 3. The CDR3 loop is CASSIVTGGHGYTF. As DNA, the CDR3 is TGTGCCAGTAGTATAGTGACAGGGGGGCATGGCTACACCTTC.

The V gene is TRBV18, the J gene TRBJ1-1; 7 nucleotides line up with TRBD1. This CDR3 region has 17 residues. Germline V CDR1 and CDR2: KGHSH, LQKENI. Unmatched junction bases numbered 14, after V lost 0 bases and J lost 7 bases. CDR3 amino acids: CASSPPGAARNRGEAFF. CDR3 coding DNA: TGTGCCAGCTCACCACCCGGAGCGGCCCGAAACAGGGGTGAAGCTTTCTTT.

This clone was observed once. The chain is built from TRBV19 and TRBJ1-6; 7 positions match TRBD1. Germline V CDR1 and CDR2: LNHDA, SQIVND (reference sequence). This CDR3 comprises 16 residues. The V and J ends lost 7 bases and 7 bases, in that order; junction bases with no gene match: 13. CDR3 sequence (DNA): TGTGCCAGTACCCCCCTTAGAGAGGGGGCCAATTCACCCCTCCACTTT. It codes for CASTPLREGANSPLHF.

The chain uses TRBV5-1 and TRBJ2-3; 7 positions match TRBD1. Germline loops: CDR1 SGHRS, CDR2 YFSETQ. V was pared by 4 bases and J by 3 bases, with 11 bases of the junction left unmatched. CDR3 size: 16 residues. The CDR3 is CASSQGVAGWTDTQYF. The CDR3 DNA reads as TGCGCCAGCAGCCAGGGGGTGGCTGGCTGGACAGATACGCAGTATTTT. Full variable domain (rest looked up from reference TRBV5-1 and TRBJ2-3): KAGVTQTPRYLIKTRGQQVTLSCSPISGHRSVSWYQQTPGQGLQFLFEYFSETQRNKGNFPGRFSGRQFSNSRSEMNVSTLELGDSALYLCASSQGVAGWTDTQYFGPGTRLTVL.

This clone showed up just a few times. V gene TRBV11-2 combines with J gene TRBJ1-6; TRBD1 matches 8 bases. V lost 5 bases, J lost 7 bases, and 7 bases stayed unmatched. Germline CDR1 reads SGHAT; CDR2 reads FQNNGV. The CDR3 runs 15 residues. The CDR3 region has the DNA TGTGCCAGCAGCGTTCACAGGGGGTGGAATTCACCCCTCCACTTT. Translating it yields CASSVHRGWNSPLHF.

The V and J genes are TRBV5-4 and TRBJ1-2; TRBD1 matches 8 bases. The CDR3 spans 15 residues. CDR1 and CDR2 from the germline V gene are SGHNT and YYREEE (reference sequence). V was clipped by 5 bases and J by 3 bases; unmatched bases: 9. CDR3 sequence: CASSPTQGAHYGYTF. The CDR3 DNA sequence: TGTGCCAGCAGTCCTACTCAGGGGGCCCACTATGGCTACACCTTC.

This clone was counted a single time. The chain joins TRBV7-2 to TRBJ1-2; TRBD1 aligns across 9 bases. The CDR3 covers 15 residues. Germline-derived CDR1 and CDR2 are SGHTA and FQGNSA. J lost 2 bases, V lost 5 bases, and 6 bases had no gene match. The CDR3 reads CASSANGQGNYGYTF. CDR3 coding DNA: TGTGCCAGCAGCGCCAACGGACAGGGGAACTATGGCTACACCTTC.

The chain recombines TRBV9 with TRBJ2-5; tentatively, D is TRBD1 (6 bases). The CDR3 length is 12 residues. Germline assignment: CDR1 SGDLS and CDR2 YYNGEE. The V end lost 4 bases, the J end lost 5 bases, and 9 bases lay between the germline ends. The CDR3 DNA sequence: TGTGCCAGCAGCCCAACAGGGGAGACCCAGTACTTC. Its translation is CASSPTGETQYF. Full variable domain (remainder filled in from reference TRBV9 and TRBJ2-5): DSGVTQTPKHLITATGQRVTLRCSPRSGDLSVYWYQQSLDQGLQFLIQYYNGEERAKGNILERFSAQQFPDLHSELNLSSLELGDSALYFCASSPTGETQYFGPGTRLLVL.

The rearrangement links TRBV12-3 or TRBV12-4 to TRBJ2-7; maybe TRBD1 (5 bases). The V end was cut by 4 bases, the J end by 2 bases, with 9 bases between. The CDR3 has 13 residues. The CDR3 region has the DNA TGTGCCAGCAGTTCAACAGGTACCTACGAGCAGTACTTC. Translated: CASSSTGTYEQYF.

The genes are TRBV19 and TRBJ2-1; TRBD1 aligns across 7 bases. With 2 bases clipped from V and 3 bases from J, the junction kept 1 base outside the gene matches. The CDR3 spans 14 residues. Germline CDR1 LNHDA, CDR2 SQIVND (reference sequence). The DNA of the CDR3 is TGTGCCAGTAGTATATACAGGGGCTACAATGAGCAGTTCTTC. Amino acid sequence: CASSIYRGYNEQFF.